The entry below gives a single T cell receptor beta chain sequence along with its context. The antigen remains undetermined. Relying on iRepertoire HTBI primers and Arm-PCR of CDR3 regions, the team built TCR beta libraries. TCRdb recomputed calls from the multiplex PCR reads with MiXCR, one row per CDR3 protein. The top ten clones hold roughly a sixth of a sample with 400,000 to 500,000 distinct CDR3 sequences, around 13% of them seen once. This entry comes from a study of regulatory T cells in long-lasting Graves disease. Study findings and constraints: Segments TRBV28, TRBJ1-2 and TRBJ2-5 showed preferential usage in persistent disease.

Time point defined: newly diagnosed GD, antithyroid drugs for less than 3 months. With RNA extracted from PBMCs as input, the TCR library was made. Deletions cut 11 bases from V and 0 bases from J, with 14 bases between. The CDR3 has 13 residues. CDR1 and CDR2 (germline): ENHRY, SYGVKD. These data are also associated with another study on T cells in Graves' hyperthyroidism and ophthalmopathy. From that paper: The TCR CDR3 first-round RT-PCR relied on the HTBI primer set. Ophthalmopathy was predicted by the model a median of 6.5 months ahead of onset.

This clonotype originated in a woman aged 45 to 65 with Graves disease. This chain connects TRBV10-3 to TRBJ2-7; D not certain. Sequenced here: peripheral blood mononuclear cells (PBMCs), sampled at new diagnosis, from a patient treated with antithyroid drugs. The CDR3 sequence: CALQTDSSYEQYF. CDR3 nucleotide sequence: TGTGCCTTACAGACCGATAGCTCCTACGAGCAGTACTTC.